One sample yielded the 20 T cell receptor beta chains listed below, sequenced in a study of CD4 T cells in relation to SARS-CoV-2 and coronaviruses. The repertoire was sequenced with immunoSEQ multiplex PCR; TCRdb's copy has only in-frame clones and lacks some. This table holds tens of thousands of clones, 65% to 70% found once. Their specific antigens are unknown. Unexposed donor CD4+ T cells date from about 2010-2018, before the COVID-19 pandemic. CD4+ T cells were isolated from the cells after more than nine days of culture. The sample consisted of CD4+ T cells from PBMCs, cultured in vitro. These receptors originate from a human donor in good health.

The chain employs TRBV6-5 and TRBJ1-2; 8 bases are shared with TRBD1. The CDR3 sequence is 13 residues long. The J segment lost 8 bases and the V segment lost 7 bases, leaving 9 bases of the junction unmatched. CDR1 is MNHEY, CDR2 SVGAGI, per germline. DNA of the CDR3: TGTGCCAGCAACTCCGGGACAGGTTTGGGCTACACCTTC. Amino acids: CASNSGTGLGYTF.

This chain connects TRBV11-2 to TRBJ2-5, with a weak D call TRBD1 (6 bases). CDR3 length: 15 residues. The V and J ends lost 3 bases and 5 bases respectively, with 16 bases between them. Germline loops: CDR1 SGHAT, CDR2 FQNNGV. The DNA of the CDR3 is TGTGCCAGCAGCTTTAGGGGGACCCCCGAGGAGACCCAGTACTTC. This sequence encodes CASSFRGTPEETQYF.

The chain has TRBV29-1 and TRBJ2-7; TRBD1 aligns across 9 bases. The CDR3 spans 15 residues. CDR1 is SQVTM, CDR2 ANQGSEA, per germline. After removal of 6 bases from V and 5 bases from J, the junction contained 14 bases not matched to a gene. This CDR3 reads CSVAHPGQGAHEQYF. The CDR3 DNA is TGCAGCGTAGCCCACCCGGGACAGGGTGCCCACGAGCAGTACTTC.

The gene calls are TRBV6-1 and TRBJ1-5; D is possibly TRBD1 (5 bases). The CDR3 sequence is 15 residues long. CDR1 and CDR2 (germline): MNHNS, SASEGT. With 2 bases removed from V and 1 base from J, the gap between germline ends came to 9 bases. The DNA of the CDR3 is TGTGCCAGCAGTGAAAGAGGGGTAAGCAATCAGCCCCAGCATTTT. Its protein is CASSERGVSNQPQHF.

The rearrangement joins TRBV16 to TRBJ2-1; 8 bases are shared with TRBD2. Trimming cost V 0 bases and J 4 bases; bases outside gene matches: 2. The CDR3 is 15 amino acids. Germline V gene sequence: CDR1 KGHSY, CDR2 FQNENV. The CDR3 sequence: CASSQSSGKYNEQFF. In DNA form, the CDR3 reads TGTGCCAGCAGCCAATCTAGCGGGAAATACAATGAGCAGTTCTTC.

This sequence joins TRBV28 and TRBJ1-5; TRBD1 is a possible D gene (5 bases). This CDR3 comprises 16 residues. Germline lookup yields CDR1 MDHEN and CDR2 SYDVKM. Trimming removed 5 bases at V and 3 bases at J, with 17 bases between. The CDR3 sequence: CASSLRWDGSNQPQHF. The CDR3 nucleotides read TGTGCCAGCAGTCTAAGATGGGACGGTTCCAATCAGCCCCAGCATTTT.

The count of this clone is one. The chain carries TRBV2 and TRBJ2-3; 13 bases are shared with TRBD2. Germline CDR1 is SNHLY and CDR2 is FYNNEI. With 2 bases clipped from V and 8 bases from J, the junction kept 16 bases outside the gene matches. CDR3 length: 19 residues. CDR3 DNA sequence: TGTGCCAGCAGTGAAACGAGGACTAGCGGGAGTGCTTTTAGGGTTACGCAGTATTTT. Protein product: CASSETRTSGSAFRVTQYF.

There are a few counts of this clone. This chain connects TRBV19 to TRBJ2-1; D might be TRBD2 (6 bases). CDR1 is LNHDA and CDR2 is SQIVND in the germline V gene (reference sequence). V dropped 6 bases and J dropped 5 bases, with 17 bases sitting between them. This CDR3 is 15 amino acids long. The chain's CDR3 is CASRSTAGSHNEQFF. CDR3 coding DNA: TGTGCCAGTAGGTCGACGGCGGGGAGCCACAATGAGCAGTTCTTC.

The V and J genes are TRBV5-1 and TRBJ2-3; TRBD1 matches 7 bases. CDR1 is SGHRS, CDR2 YFSETQ, per germline. This CDR3 contains 14 residues. The ends lost 4 bases at V and 4 bases at J; junction bases unmatched: 6. DNA for the CDR3: TGCGCCAGCAGCCCCAACAGGGGCCCAGATACGCAGTATTTT. Its protein is CASSPNRGPDTQYF. Full variable domain (remainder filled in from reference TRBV5-1 and TRBJ2-3): KAGVTQTPRYLIKTRGQQVTLSCSPISGHRSVSWYQQTPGQGLQFLFEYFSETQRNKGNFPGRFSGRQFSNSRSEMNVSTLELGDSALYLCASSPNRGPDTQYFGPGTRLTVL.

V usage is TRBV6-1 and J usage is TRBJ1-1; no clear D. The CDR3 runs to 13 residues. CDR1 MNHNS and CDR2 SASEGT come from the germline V gene. Between the trimmed V and J ends, which lost 2 bases and 3 bases, there was a span of 7 bases. CDR3 nucleotide sequence: TGTGCCAGCAGTGAATACCGGTACACTGAAGCTTTCTTT. This translates into CASSEYRYTEAFF.

The CDR3 spells CASSGLGYGGNSGANVLTF. The CDR3 DNA sequence: TGTGCCAGTAGTGGCTTGGGGTACGGGGGGAACTCTGGGGCCAACGTCCTGACTTTC. This rearrangement joins TRBV19 to TRBJ2-6; 7 bases are a match to TRBD2. The trim removed 5 bases at V and 0 bases at J, leaving 13 bases unmatched. Germline CDR1 LNHDA, CDR2 SQIVND (reference sequence). The CDR3 extends over 19 amino acids.

V and J are TRBV5-4 and TRBJ2-5, with a tentative D call TRBD2 (5 bases). Germline V lookup: CDR1 SGHNT, CDR2 YYREEE (reference sequence). This CDR3 has 15 amino acids. V lost 4 bases, J lost 3 bases, and 16 bases lay in between. The DNA for the CDR3 is TGTGCCAGCAGCCGGACTGGCGGGTCGGAAGAGACCCAGTACTTC. As protein: CASSRTGGSEETQYF.

The chain has TRBV2 and TRBJ2-2; D may match TRBD1 or TRBD2 (6 bases each). Germline CDR1 reads SNHLY; CDR2 reads FYNNEI. The germline V and J ends were trimmed by 4 bases and 7 bases, with 13 bases remaining between them. CDR3 length equals 14 residues. The chain's CDR3 is CASSGRGVGGELFF. CDR3 bases: TGTGCCAGCAGTGGAAGGGGGGTCGGCGGGGAGCTGTTTTTT.

V and J are TRBV5-1 and TRBJ2-3; 10 nucleotides line up with TRBD2. V lost 2 bases, J lost 3 bases, and 6 bases stayed unmatched. Germline loops: CDR1 SGHRS, CDR2 YFSETQ. The CDR3 has 16 amino acids. The CDR3 DNA follows: TGCGCCAGCAGCTTAACAGCGGGGGGGCCGACAGATACGCAGTATTTT. Its translation is CASSLTAGGPTDTQYF. The variable domain in full, completed from reference TRBV5-1 and TRBJ2-3, reads KAGVTQTPRYLIKTRGQQVTLSCSPISGHRSVSWYQQTPGQGLQFLFEYFSETQRNKGNFPGRFSGRQFSNSRSEMNVSTLELGDSALYLCASSLTAGGPTDTQYFGPGTRLTVL.

This clone showed up just a few times. J is TRBJ1-4 and V is TRBV12-5; D remains unclear. Trimming cost V 6 bases and J 7 bases, with 15 bases left between them. CDR1 and CDR2 (germline): LGHNT, FRNRAP. The CDR3 contains 14 residues. Here the CDR3 reads CASGQTGVREKLFF. In nucleotides, the CDR3 is TGTGCTAGTGGGCAAACTGGGGTACGTGAAAAACTGTTTTTT.

This clone has only a few counts. This chain connects TRBV3-1 (or the pseudogene TRBV3-2) to TRBJ1-5; no firm D call. CDR1 is LGHDT and CDR2 is YNNKEL in the germline V gene (reference sequence). Trimming cost V 5 bases and J 1 base, with 9 bases left between them. This CDR3 contains 14 residues. The CDR3 here is CASSLGQSNQPQHF. The CDR3 bases are TGTGCCAGCAGCTTAGGTCAGAGCAATCAGCCCCAGCATTTT.

The gene calls are TRBV7-9 and TRBJ2-1, with D perhaps matching TRBD1 (5 bases). Trimming cost V 3 bases and J 4 bases, with 10 bases left between them. The germline gives CDR1 SEHNR, CDR2 FQNEAQ (reference sequence). This CDR3 contains 14 residues. CDR3 loop: CASSFQDSYNEQFF. CDR3 nucleotide sequence: TGTGCCAGCAGCTTCCAAGACAGTTACAATGAGCAGTTCTTC.

The chain has TRBV30 and TRBJ2-5, with unresolved D. CDR1 and CDR2 from the germline V gene are GTSNPN and SVGIG (reference sequence). The V end lost 0 bases, the J end lost 3 bases, and 8 bases lay between the germline ends. The CDR3 loop spans 13 amino acids. As DNA, the CDR3 is TGTGCCTGGAGTGTAGGATGGGAAGAGACCCAGTACTTC. It yields the protein CAWSVGWEETQYF.

V and J are TRBV6-2 or TRBV6-3 and TRBJ1-2, with D uncertain. Germline V gene sequence: CDR1 MNHEY, CDR2 SVGEGT. The V gene lost 0 bases and the J gene lost 6 bases, with 5 bases spanning the gap. The CDR3 spans 12 residues. The DNA for the CDR3 is TGTGCCAGCAGTTACTCGCCACATGGCTACACCTTC. It codes for CASSYSPHGYTF.

The rearrangement links TRBV19 to TRBJ2-7, with 10 positions matching TRBD2. The CDR3 loop spans 16 amino acids. Germline assignment: CDR1 LNHDA and CDR2 SQIVND (reference sequence). V was pared by 5 bases and J by 2 bases, with 9 bases of the junction left unmatched. CDR3 residues: CASSAAGTSEAYEQYF. For the CDR3, the DNA is TGTGCCAGTAGTGCCGCCGGGACTAGCGAGGCCTACGAGCAGTACTTC.